One T cell receptor beta chain is described in this entry. The antigen is undetermined. The data originate from a study of beta chain features in type 1 diabetes. Study background: Sorted cells from all samples, numbering some 99,000,000, were examined. General study points: All four CD4+ subsets of Type 1 diabetes patients contained TCRB CDR3s that were moderately but significantly shorter. Small HLA sub-analyses could not settle whether HLA shapes TCRB rearrangement. Naive, central memory and Treg TCRB repertoires seemed to resemble each other more closely in patients than they did in healthy donors.

Investigators reverse transcribed all isolated RNA, so they sequenced expressed TCRB transcripts. Method: immunoSEQ multiplex PCR; TCRdb's copy keeps in-frame clones and lacks some. Among under 130,000 clones listed, 28% were seen once. CDR3 length: 16 amino acids. Trimming took 0 bases from V and 5 from J, leaving 16 bases between them. The V gene's germline CDR1 is SGHTA and CDR2 FQGTGA. This chain joins TRBV7-3 and TRBJ1-1; D gene ambiguous. Sequenced input: central memory CD4+ T cells from blood. The receptor comes from a woman aged 18-29 years with type 1 diabetes. In nucleotides, the CDR3 is TGTGCCAGCAGCTTAACGGGCGGGAGCGTGGGAACTGAAGCTTTCTTT. It yields the protein CASSLTGGSVGTEAFF.